This entry concerns a single TCR beta chain. Its antigen is not identified. The germline V gene encodes CDR1 SSHAT and CDR2 FNYEAQ (reference sequence). This CDR3 comprises 13 residues. The data were obtained in a study of shared clonotypes between healthy human individuals. The study's findings and limits: Donors were few, which limited the genetic and exposure-history diversity represented. Rarefaction exposed incomplete sorted-subset sequencing despite large depth.

Using immunoSEQ multiplex PCR, the repertoire was profiled, and TCRdb retains in-frame clones only, with some absent. The table lists about 530,000 clones, about 96% of them singletons. The TCR originated in a woman in her twenties or thirties in good health. The J gene is TRBJ2-5, the V gene TRBV7-7, with 8 bases fitting TRBD2. The J call may be faulty, since TRBJ2-7 better matches the DNA end. Input material: naive CD4+ T cells sorted from blood. Subset denoted: CD45RA+ positively selected. The DNA for the CDR3 is TGTGCCAGCAGCTCGGGACTAGACAGCGAGCAGTACTTC. The encoded protein is CASSSGLDSEQYF.